The 9 T cell receptor beta chains below come from one sample, sequenced in a study of blood T cell repertoires in COVID-19. Method: immunoSEQ multiplex PCR; TCRdb's copy keeps in-frame clones and lacks some. The sample records a few hundred thousand clones, approximately 90% being singletons. The sequencing input was peripheral blood. These receptors were obtained from a man aged 30 to 45 with acute or convalescent COVID-19.

This clone has just one count. DNA of the CDR3: TGTGCCAGCAGTCCCGGGACAGGGGTATTGGGAAGCAATCAGCCCCAGCATTTT. This gives the protein CASSPGTGVLGSNQPQHF. The V gene is TRBV28, the J gene TRBJ1-5; 10 nucleotides line up with TRBD1. J gave up 1 base and V 5 bases, and 11 bases lay outside the gene matches. The CDR3 is 18 residues long. Germline values: CDR1 MDHEN, CDR2 SYDVKM.

The V gene is TRBV6-1, the J gene TRBJ1-2, with D possibly matching TRBD1 (5 bases). Germline CDR1 MNHNS, CDR2 SASEGT. The V end was cut by 3 bases, the J end by 4 bases, with 9 bases between. This CDR3 is 13 amino acids long. In DNA, the CDR3 is TGTGCCAGCAGTGACAGGGAGGGCTATGGCTACACCTTC. Translation gives CASSDREGYGYTF.

The V call is TRBV7-9, the J call TRBJ2-7, with D tentatively TRBD2 (5 bases). The CDR3 has 16 amino acids. The germline V gene encodes CDR1 SEHNR and CDR2 FQNEAQ (reference sequence). Trimming took 3 bases from V and 0 from J, leaving 15 bases between them. The CDR3 sequence is CASSLLGDITSYEQYF. CDR3 sequence (DNA): TGTGCCAGCAGCTTGTTGGGAGACATAACCTCCTACGAGCAGTACTTC.

A few counts support this clone. The chain employs TRBV9 and TRBJ2-1, with 14 bases fitting TRBD2. CDR3 length: 19 amino acids. Germline assignment: CDR1 SGDLS and CDR2 YYNGEE. Trimming removed 0 bases from V and 4 bases from J; junction bases left unmatched: 9. CDR3 region: CASSVVGTSGSFPYNEQFF. In DNA, the CDR3 is TGTGCCAGCAGCGTAGTTGGGACTAGCGGGAGTTTCCCATACAATGAGCAGTTCTTC.

The V call is TRBV5-1, the J call TRBJ2-5; 7 nucleotides align to TRBD1. Germline V lookup: CDR1 SGHRS, CDR2 YFSETQ. The CDR3 has 14 amino acids. With V trimmed by 3 bases and J by 5 bases, 7 bases remained unmatched. The CDR3 spells CASSSGQAEETQYF. In DNA form, the CDR3 reads TGCGCCAGCAGCTCTGGACAGGCGGAGGAGACCCAGTACTTC.

The V gene is TRBV7-3, the J gene TRBJ2-3; unclear D gene. The CDR3 covers 15 residues. The germline V gene encodes CDR1 SGHTA and CDR2 FQGTGA. With 6 bases removed from V and 4 bases from J, the gap between germline ends came to 17 bases. This CDR3 reads CASSPNSVSADTQYF. Here the CDR3 DNA reads TGTGCCAGCAGTCCTAACTCCGTAAGCGCAGATACGCAGTATTTT. Variable domain in full (rest from reference TRBV7-3 and TRBJ2-3): GAGVSQTPSNKVTEKGKYVELRCDPISGHTALYWYRQSLGQGPEFLIYFQGTGAADDSGLPNDRFFAVRPEGSVSTLKIQRTERGDSAVYLCASSPNSVSADTQYFGPGTRLTVL.

The chain has TRBV30 and TRBJ1-4; D perhaps matches TRBD1 (5 bases). The CDR3 runs 15 residues. Per the germline V gene, CDR1 is GTSNPN and CDR2 is SVGIG (reference sequence). V lost 4 bases and J lost 5, with 17 bases in between. CDR3 in amino acids: CAWIVPGSLNEKLFF. The CDR3 nucleotides are TGTGCCTGGATTGTCCCAGGGTCCCTAAATGAAAAACTGTTTTTT.

This chain joins TRBV6-5 and TRBJ1-1; D is perhaps TRBD1 (5 bases). CDR3 size: 15 residues. V dropped 2 bases and J dropped 1 base, with 11 bases sitting between them. In germline, CDR1 is MNHEY, CDR2 SVGAGI. Written as DNA, the CDR3 is TGTGCCAGCAGTTACGTTGTCAGGGCGAACACTGAAGCTTTCTTT. Translation: CASSYVVRANTEAFF.

In DNA, the CDR3 is TGTGCCAGCAGCCCCTCCGGGACAGGGGCCTACGAGCAGTACTTC. Protein product: CASSPSGTGAYEQYF. The chain is built from TRBV11-1 and TRBJ2-7, with 10 bases lining up with TRBD1. Trimming removed 5 bases from V and 2 bases from J; junction bases left unmatched: 6. Germline values: CDR1 SGHAT, CDR2 FQDESV (reference sequence). The CDR3 length is 15 residues.